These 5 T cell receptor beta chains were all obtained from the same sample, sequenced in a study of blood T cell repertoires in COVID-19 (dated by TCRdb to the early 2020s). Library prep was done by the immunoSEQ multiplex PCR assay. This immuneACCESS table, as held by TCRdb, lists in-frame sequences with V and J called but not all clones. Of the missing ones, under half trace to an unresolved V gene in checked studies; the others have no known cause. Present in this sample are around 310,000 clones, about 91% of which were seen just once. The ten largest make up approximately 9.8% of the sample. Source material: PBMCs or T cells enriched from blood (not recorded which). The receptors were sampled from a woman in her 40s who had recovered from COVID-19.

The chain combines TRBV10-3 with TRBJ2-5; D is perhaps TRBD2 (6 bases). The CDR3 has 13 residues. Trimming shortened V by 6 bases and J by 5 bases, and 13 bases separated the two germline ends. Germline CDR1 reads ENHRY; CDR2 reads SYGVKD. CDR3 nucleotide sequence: TGTGCCATCAGCCAGGGAGGAGGGGAGACCCAGTACTTC. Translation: CAISQGGGETQYF.

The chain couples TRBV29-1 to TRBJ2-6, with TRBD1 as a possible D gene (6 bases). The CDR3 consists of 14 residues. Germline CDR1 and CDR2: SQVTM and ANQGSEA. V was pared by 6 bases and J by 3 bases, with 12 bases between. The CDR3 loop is CSVSTGNGANVLTF. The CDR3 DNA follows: TGCAGCGTCTCCACAGGGAATGGGGCCAACGTCCTGACTTTC.

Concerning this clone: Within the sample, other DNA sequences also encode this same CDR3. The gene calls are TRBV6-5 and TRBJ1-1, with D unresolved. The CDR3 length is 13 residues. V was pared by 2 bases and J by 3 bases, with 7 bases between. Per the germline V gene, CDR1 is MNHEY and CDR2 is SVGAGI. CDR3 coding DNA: TGTGCCAGCAGTTACACGGGTGACACTGAAGCTTTCTTT. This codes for CASSYTGDTEAFF.

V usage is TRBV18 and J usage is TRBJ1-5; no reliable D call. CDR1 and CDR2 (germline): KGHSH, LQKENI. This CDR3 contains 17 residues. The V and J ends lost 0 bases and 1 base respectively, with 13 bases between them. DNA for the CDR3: TGTGCCAGCTCACCACCGGGAGCGCCTGGAAGCAATCAGCCCCAGCATTTT. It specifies CASSPPGAPGSNQPQHF.

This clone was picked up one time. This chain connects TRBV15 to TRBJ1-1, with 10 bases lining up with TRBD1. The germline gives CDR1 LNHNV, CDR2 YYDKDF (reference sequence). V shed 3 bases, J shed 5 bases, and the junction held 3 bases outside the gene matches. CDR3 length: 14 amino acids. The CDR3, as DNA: TGTGCCACCAGCAGGGGGGACAGGGGTACTGAAGCTTTCTTT. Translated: CATSRGDRGTEAFF. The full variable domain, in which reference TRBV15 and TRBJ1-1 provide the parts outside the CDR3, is DAMVIQNPRYQVTQFGKPVTLSCSQTLNHNVMYWYQQKSSQAPKLLFHYYDKDFNNEADTPDNFQSRRPNTSFCFLDIRSPGLGDTAMYLCATSRGDRGTEAFFGQGTRLTVV.